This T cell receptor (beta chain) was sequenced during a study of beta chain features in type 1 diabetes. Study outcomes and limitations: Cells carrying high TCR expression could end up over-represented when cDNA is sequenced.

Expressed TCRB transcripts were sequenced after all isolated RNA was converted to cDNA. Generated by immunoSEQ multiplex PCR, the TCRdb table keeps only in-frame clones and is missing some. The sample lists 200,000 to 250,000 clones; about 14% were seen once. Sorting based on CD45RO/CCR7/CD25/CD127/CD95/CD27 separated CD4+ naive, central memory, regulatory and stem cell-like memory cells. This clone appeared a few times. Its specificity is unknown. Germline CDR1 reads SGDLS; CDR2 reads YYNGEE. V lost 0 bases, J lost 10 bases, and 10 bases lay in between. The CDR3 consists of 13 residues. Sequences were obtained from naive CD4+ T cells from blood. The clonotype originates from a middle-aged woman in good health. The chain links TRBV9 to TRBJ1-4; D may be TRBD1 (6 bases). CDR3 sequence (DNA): TGTGCCAGCAGCGTAGGCAGGGGCGGAAAACTGTTTTTT. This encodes CASSVGRGGKLFF.